These 3 T cell receptor beta chains were sequenced from one sample in a study of shared clonotypes between healthy human individuals. Using immunoSEQ multiplex PCR, the repertoire was profiled, and TCRdb retains in-frame clones only, with some absent. The repertoire consists of 100,000 or so clones, with 55% to 70% occurring once and the leading ten covering roughly a quarter. The sequenced sample was memory CD8+ T cells sorted from blood. Subset described: CD45RO+ cells pooled with CCR7-negative TemRA cells. The receptors come from a woman in her 30s in good health.

The rearrangement uses TRBV5-6 and TRBJ1-5, with D hard to call. The germline V gene has CDR1 SGHDT and CDR2 YYEEEE. With 1 base removed from V and 0 bases from J, the gap between germline ends came to 11 bases. The CDR3 spans 16 residues. Here the CDR3 DNA reads TGTGCCAGCAGCTTGCAGTCCGGCTATAGCAATCAGCCCCAGCATTTT. Its translation: CASSLQSGYSNQPQHF.

V gene TRBV19 combines with J gene TRBJ2-2; 7 bases match TRBD1. Germline CDR1 LNHDA, CDR2 SQIVND (reference sequence). This CDR3 has 16 amino acids. Trimming removed 8 bases from V and 0 bases from J; junction bases left unmatched: 9. CDR3 protein: CASQTPGQTNTGELFF. CDR3 nucleotides: TGTGCCAGTCAGACGCCGGGACAGACGAACACCGGGGAGCTGTTTTTT.

This clone was found many times. The chain couples TRBV6-4 to TRBJ2-1; D gene unclear. V was pared by 2 bases and J by 3 bases, with 5 bases between. The CDR3 spans 13 residues. Germline CDR1 MRHNA, CDR2 SNTAGT. The CDR3 DNA reads as TGTGCCAGCAGTGACGGGGACTACAATGAGCAGTTCTTC. This gives the protein CASSDGDYNEQFF.